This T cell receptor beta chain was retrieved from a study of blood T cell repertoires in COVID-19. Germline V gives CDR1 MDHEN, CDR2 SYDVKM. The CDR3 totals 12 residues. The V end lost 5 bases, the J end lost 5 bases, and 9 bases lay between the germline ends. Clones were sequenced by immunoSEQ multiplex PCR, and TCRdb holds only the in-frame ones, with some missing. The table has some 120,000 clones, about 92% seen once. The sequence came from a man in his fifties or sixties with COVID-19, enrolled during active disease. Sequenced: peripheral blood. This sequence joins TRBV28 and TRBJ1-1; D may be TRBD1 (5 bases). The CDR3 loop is CASSPGRTEAFF. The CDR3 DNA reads TGTGCCAGCAGTCCAGGGAGGACTGAAGCTTTCTTT.